This TCR beta chain was identified in a study of blood T cell repertoires in COVID-19. The CDR3 contains 13 residues. Trimming pared 7 bases from V and 3 bases from J, leaving 12 bases between. The V gene's germline CDR1 is MNHEY and CDR2 SVGAGI. Only in-frame clones appear in the TCRdb table, and some are missing; sequencing was by immunoSEQ multiplex PCR. Of 220,000 or so clones in the sample, around 90% were seen once. This receptor was obtained from a man aged 25-40 years who had been exposed to COVID-19. Sequencing input: PBMCs or T cells enriched from blood (not recorded which). The rearrangement links TRBV6-5 to TRBJ1-1; D remains unclear. CDR3 amino acids: CASTSNLDTEAFF. The CDR3 DNA reads TGTGCCAGCACTTCGAACTTGGACACTGAAGCTTTCTTT.